Listed below are T cell receptor beta chains from one sample, sequenced in a study of blood T cell repertoires in COVID-19. Sequenced by immunoSEQ multiplex PCR; TCRdb stores in-frame clones only, minus some. This repertoire shows 90,000 to 120,000 clones, more than 70% found once; its top ten account for under 7%. The specimen was peripheral blood. The receptor source for this set is a man aged 45-60 years with active or convalescent COVID-19. Each CDR3 is given with its conserved first and last residue. A D gene is named only where the DNA matches it firmly. Expanded clones are given a class, and other clones once, few, many or no size at all.

13	-	TRBV21-1	TRBJ2-7	-	CASSNTSATPQYF	TGTGCCAGCAGCAACACTAGCGCAACCCCGCAGTACTTC
15	-	TRBV6-6	TRBJ1-2	-	CASSFLTGFLDGYTF	TGTGCCAGCAGTTTCCTGACAGGTTTTTTAGATGGCTACACCTTC
14	few	TRBV5-1	TRBJ2-5	-	CASSLGTDEETQYF	TGCGCCAGCAGCTTGGGGACAGACGAAGAGACCCAGTACTTC
16	-	TRBV28	TRBJ1-2	TRBD1	CASSLVSRGQGEGYTF	TGTGCCAGCAGTTTAGTCTCCCGAGGACAGGGCGAAGGCTACACCTTC
15	few	TRBV2	TRBJ1-3	TRBD1	CASSERGPPGNTIYF	TGTGCCAGCAGTGAAAGGGGGCCACCTGGAAACACCATATATTTT
13	-	TRBV7-9	TRBJ2-7	-	CASSLGAHYEQYF	TGTGCCAGCAGCTTAGGGGCTCACTACGAGCAGTACTTC
12	once	TRBV7-8	TRBJ2-3	-	CASSQRADTQYF	TGTGCCAGCAGCCAGCGTGCGGATACGCAGTATTTT
13	-	TRBV25-1	TRBJ1-6	-	CASSEDSRSPLHF	TGTGCCAGCAGTGAAGACAGTCGTTCACCCCTCCACTTT
13	-	TRBV3-1/TRBV3-2	TRBJ1-1	-	CASSPDSNTEAFF	TGTGCCAGCTCTCCGGACAGCAACACTGAGGCTTTCTTT
16	-	TRBV6-6	TRBJ2-2	TRBD2	CASSPGAGANTGELFF	TGTGCCAGCAGTCCCGGAGCGGGAGCGAACACCGGGGAGCTGTTTTTT
13	-	TRBV6-5	TRBJ1-2	-	CASSYTANYGYTF	TGTGCCAGCAGTTACACAGCTAACTATGGCTACACCTTC
14	-	TRBV23-1	TRBJ2-7	-	CASSQGTTVDEQYF	TGCGCCAGCAGTCAAGGGACAACAGTCGACGAGCAGTACTTC
14	-	TRBV4-2	TRBJ2-2	-	CASSQDRVTGELFF	TGTGCCAGCAGCCAAGATCGTGTCACCGGGGAGCTGTTTTTT
11	-	TRBV30	TRBJ1-2	-	CAWSPGYGYTF	TGTGCCTGGAGTCCAGGGTATGGCTACACCTTC
18	-	TRBV21-1	TRBJ1-6	-	CASSKVSGQSSYNSPLHF	TGTGCCAGCAGCAAAGTAAGTGGACAGAGCTCCTATAATTCACCCCTCCACTTT
16	-	TRBV2	TRBJ1-5	-	CASSWDSLRGNQPQHF	TGTGCCAGCAGTTGGGACTCCCTGCGGGGAAATCAGCCCCAGCATTTT
14	-	TRBV9	TRBJ2-3	TRBD2	CASSKAGVADTQYF	TGTGCCAGCAGTAAAGCGGGAGTTGCAGATACGCAGTATTTT
13	few	TRBV19	TRBJ1-2	-	CASNIWGEAGYTF	TGTGCCAGTAATATCTGGGGGGAAGCTGGCTACACCTTC
12	-	TRBV3-1/TRBV3-2	TRBJ2-5	-	CASSQEGATQYF	TGTGCCAGCAGCCAAGAGGGAGCGACCCAGTACTTC
15	-	TRBV4-1	TRBJ2-7	TRBD2	CASSRGTGGSYEQYF	TGCGCCAGCAGCCGGGGGACGGGAGGATCCTACGAGCAGTACTTC